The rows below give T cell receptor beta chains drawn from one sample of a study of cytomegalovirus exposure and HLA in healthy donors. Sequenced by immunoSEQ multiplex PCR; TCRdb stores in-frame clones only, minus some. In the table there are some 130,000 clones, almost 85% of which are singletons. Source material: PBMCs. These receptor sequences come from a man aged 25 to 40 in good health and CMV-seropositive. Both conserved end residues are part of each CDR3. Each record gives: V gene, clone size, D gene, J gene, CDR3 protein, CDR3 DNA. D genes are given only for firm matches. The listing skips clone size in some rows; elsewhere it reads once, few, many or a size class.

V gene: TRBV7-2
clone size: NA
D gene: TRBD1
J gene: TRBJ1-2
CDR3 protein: CASSLIRTGGYGYTF
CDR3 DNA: TGTGCCAGCAGCCTTATTCGGACAGGGGGTTATGGCTACACCTTC

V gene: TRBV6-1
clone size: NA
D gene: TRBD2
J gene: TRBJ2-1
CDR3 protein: CASSEKGTRGSLLRYNEQFF
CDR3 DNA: TGTGCCAGCAGTGAAAAAGGGACTAGAGGATCGCTTTTGAGGTACAATGAGCAGTTCTTC

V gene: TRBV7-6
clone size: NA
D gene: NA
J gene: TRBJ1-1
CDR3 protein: CASSLDERLNTEAFF
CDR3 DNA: TGTGCCAGCAGCTTAGATGAGCGCCTGAACACTGAAGCTTTCTTT

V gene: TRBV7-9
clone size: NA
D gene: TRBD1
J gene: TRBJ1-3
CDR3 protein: CASSTGAGNTIYF
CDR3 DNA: TGTGCCAGCAGCACAGGGGCTGGAAACACCATATATTTT

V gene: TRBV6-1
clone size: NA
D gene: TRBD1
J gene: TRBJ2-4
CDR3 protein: CASSEVKTGTDLAKNIQYF
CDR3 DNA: TGTGCCAGCAGTGAAGTTAAGACCGGGACAGACTTAGCCAAAAACATTCAGTACTTC

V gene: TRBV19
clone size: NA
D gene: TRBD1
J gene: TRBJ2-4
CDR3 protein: CASSPQTGYGIQYF
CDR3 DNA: TGTGCCAGTAGTCCGCAGACAGGGTACGGCATTCAGTACTTC

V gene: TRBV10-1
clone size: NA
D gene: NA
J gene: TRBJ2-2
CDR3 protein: CASSREPTGELFF
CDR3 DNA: TGCGCCAGCAGCAGGGAACCCACCGGGGAGCTGTTTTTT

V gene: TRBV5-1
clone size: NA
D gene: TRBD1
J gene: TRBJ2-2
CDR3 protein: CASNLDRGGTGELFF
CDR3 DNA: TGCGCCAGCAATCTAGACAGGGGGGGCACCGGGGAGCTGTTTTTT

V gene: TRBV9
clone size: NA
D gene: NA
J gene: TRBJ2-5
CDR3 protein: CASSGRGGRVETQYF
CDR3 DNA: TGTGCCAGCAGCGGGCGAGGAGGGAGAGTAGAGACCCAGTACTTC

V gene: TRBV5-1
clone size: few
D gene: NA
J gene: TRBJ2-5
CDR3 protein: CASSLGTGQETQYF
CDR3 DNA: TGCGCCAGCAGCTTGGGTACAGGTCAAGAGACCCAGTACTTC

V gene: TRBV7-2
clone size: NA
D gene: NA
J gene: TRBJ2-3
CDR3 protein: CASSLIMAGTADTQYF
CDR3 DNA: TGTGCCAGCAGCTTAATAATGGCGGGAACCGCAGATACGCAGTATTTT

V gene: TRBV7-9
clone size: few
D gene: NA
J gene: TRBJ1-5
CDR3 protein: CASSLLDQPQHF
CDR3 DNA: TGTGCCAGCAGCTTACTCGATCAGCCCCAGCATTTT

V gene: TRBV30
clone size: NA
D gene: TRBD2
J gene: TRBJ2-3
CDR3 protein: CAWGRAGVGGDTQYF
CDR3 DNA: TGTGCCTGGGGGAGGGCGGGAGTGGGGGGGGATACGCAGTATTTT

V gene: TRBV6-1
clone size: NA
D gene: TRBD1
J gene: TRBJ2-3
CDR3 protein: CASRDWDRGSDTQYF
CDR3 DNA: TGTGCCAGCAGAGACTGGGACAGGGGATCAGATACGCAGTATTTT

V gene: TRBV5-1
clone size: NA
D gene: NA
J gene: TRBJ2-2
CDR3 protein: CASSSQGNTGELFF
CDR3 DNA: TGCGCCAGCAGCTCACAGGGGAACACCGGGGAGCTGTTTTTT

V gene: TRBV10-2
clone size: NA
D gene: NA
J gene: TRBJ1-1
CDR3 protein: CASSEGQSNTEAFF
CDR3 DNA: TGCGCCAGCAGTGAGGGACAGTCGAACACTGAAGCTTTCTTT

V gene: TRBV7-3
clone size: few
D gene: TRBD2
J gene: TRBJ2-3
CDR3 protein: CASSSGLAGDTQYF
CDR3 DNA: TGTGCCAGCAGCTCGGGACTAGCGGGAGATACGCAGTATTTT

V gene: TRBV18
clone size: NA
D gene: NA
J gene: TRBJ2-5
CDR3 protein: CASSPQQGAEAQYF
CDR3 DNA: TGTGCCAGCTCACCACAACAGGGAGCCGAAGCCCAGTACTTC

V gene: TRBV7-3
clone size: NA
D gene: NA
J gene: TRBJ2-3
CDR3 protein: CASSFSPGFTDTQYF
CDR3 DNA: TGTGCCAGCAGCTTTTCACCGGGATTCACAGATACGCAGTATTTT

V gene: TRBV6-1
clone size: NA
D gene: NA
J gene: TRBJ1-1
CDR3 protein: CASSEAVRLLNTEAFF
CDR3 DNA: TGTGCCAGCAGTGAAGCGGTGCGCCTCTTGAACACTGAAGCTTTCTTT

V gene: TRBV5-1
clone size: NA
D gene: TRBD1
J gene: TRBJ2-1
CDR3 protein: CASSVGYRDSSYNEQFF
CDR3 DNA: TGCGCCAGCAGCGTCGGCTACCGGGACAGCTCCTACAATGAGCAGTTCTTC

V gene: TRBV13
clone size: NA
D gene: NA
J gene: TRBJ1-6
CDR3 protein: CASSFGTGGNSPLHF
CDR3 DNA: TGTGCCAGCAGCTTCGGTACCGGGGGAAATTCACCCCTCCACTTT

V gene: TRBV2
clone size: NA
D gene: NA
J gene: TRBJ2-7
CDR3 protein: CASSPTGFEQYF
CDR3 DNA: TGTGCCAGCAGTCCTACAGGGTTCGAGCAGTACTTC

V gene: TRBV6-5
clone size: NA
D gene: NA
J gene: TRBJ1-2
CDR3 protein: CASSLLGLNNYGYTF
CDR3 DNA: TGTGCCAGCAGTTTACTCGGACTGAATAACTATGGCTACACCTTC

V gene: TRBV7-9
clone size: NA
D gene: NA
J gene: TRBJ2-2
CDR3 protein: CASSPGLSNTGELFF
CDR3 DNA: TGTGCCAGCAGCCCGGGACTTTCGAACACCGGGGAGCTGTTTTTT

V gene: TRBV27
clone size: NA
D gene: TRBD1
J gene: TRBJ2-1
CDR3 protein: CASSSGQGASYNEQFF
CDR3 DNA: TGTGCCAGCAGTTCCGGACAGGGGGCTTCCTACAATGAGCAGTTCTTC